The rows below give T cell receptor beta chains drawn from one sample of a study of T-cell reconstitution after alpha-beta-depleted transplantation in children. TCRdb reanalysed the PCR reads using MiXCR and keeps one entry per CDR3 protein. Among hundreds of thousands of distinct CDR3 sequences listed, approximately 12% were seen once. The sample was PBMCs, mostly from graft donor cells, taken 360 days after TCRalphabeta/CD19-depleted stem cell transplant. The receptors derive from a male patient aged 10 to 17 who had a stem cell transplant for acute myeloid leukemia, so the T cells may come from the graft donor. The CDR3 runs from the conserved cysteine through the conserved F or W. The D gene is left open where the match is weak. Expanded clones are given a class, and other clones once, few, many or no size at all.

TRBV12-3/TRBV12-4	TRBJ2-1	few	TRBD2	CASRPVTGLVPKSSYNEQFF	TGTGCCAGCAGACCGGTAACGGGACTAGTACCTAAGAGCTCCTACAATGAGCAGTTCTTC
TRBV29-1	TRBJ2-5	many	NA	CSGGGGTEQETQYF	TGCAGCGGCGGGGGAGGGACAGAGCAAGAGACCCAGTACTTC
TRBV29-1	TRBJ1-2	few	NA	CSALQPGLGGYTF	TGCAGCGCCCTGCAACCGGGGCTGGGAGGCTACACCTTC
TRBV5-1	TRBJ2-7	NA	NA	CASSLLSPDGVTGYEQYF	TGCGCCAGCAGCTTGCTTAGTCCTGACGGTGTTACGGGATACGAGCAGTACTTC
TRBV18	TRBJ2-7	many	TRBD2	CASSPQIAGEGEQYF	TGTGCCAGCTCACCTCAAATAGCGGGAGAGGGCGAGCAGTACTTC
TRBV3-1	TRBJ2-1	NA	TRBD2	CASSPLAGQYNEQFF	TGTGCCAGCAGCCCTCTAGCGGGACAGTACAATGAGCAGTTCTTC
TRBV5-1	TRBJ2-7	NA	NA	CASSSTESSYEQYF	TGCGCCAGCAGCTCTACGGAGAGCTCCTACGAGCAGTACTTC
TRBV20-1	TRBJ2-3	NA	NA	CSARDEALSTDTQYF	TGCAGTGCTAGAGACGAGGCTCTGAGCACAGATACGCAGTATTTT
TRBV4-2	TRBJ2-1	few	NA	CASSQGTGTLVLEQFF	TGTGCCAGCAGCCAGGGTACCGGGACCCTGGTTTTGGAGCAGTTCTTC
TRBV20-1	TRBJ1-5	few	NA	CSARGNNQPQHF	TGCAGTGCTAGGGGGAATAATCAGCCCCAGCATTTT
TRBV7-2	TRBJ2-3	few	NA	CASSPARRTDTQYF	TGTGCCAGCAGCCCCGCCCGGCGCACAGATACGCAGTATTTT
TRBV20-1	TRBJ2-1	few	NA	CSARLSAPTYNEQFF	TGCAGTGCTCGCCTTAGCGCCCCCACCTACAATGAGCAGTTCTTC
TRBV4-3	TRBJ2-6	NA	TRBD1	CASSQRSGTGAGANVLTF	TGCGCCAGCAGCCAGAGGTCCGGGACAGGGGCTGGGGCCAACGTCCTGACTTTC
TRBV15	TRBJ2-7	NA	NA	CATSRDLGGDSYEQYF	TGTGCCACCAGCAGAGATCTGGGCGGGGACTCCTACGAGCAGTACTTC
TRBV4-3	TRBJ2-2	few	NA	CASSQVNSGGYTGELFF	TGCGCCAGCAGCCAAGTGAATAGCGGAGGGTACACCGGGGAGCTGTTTTTT